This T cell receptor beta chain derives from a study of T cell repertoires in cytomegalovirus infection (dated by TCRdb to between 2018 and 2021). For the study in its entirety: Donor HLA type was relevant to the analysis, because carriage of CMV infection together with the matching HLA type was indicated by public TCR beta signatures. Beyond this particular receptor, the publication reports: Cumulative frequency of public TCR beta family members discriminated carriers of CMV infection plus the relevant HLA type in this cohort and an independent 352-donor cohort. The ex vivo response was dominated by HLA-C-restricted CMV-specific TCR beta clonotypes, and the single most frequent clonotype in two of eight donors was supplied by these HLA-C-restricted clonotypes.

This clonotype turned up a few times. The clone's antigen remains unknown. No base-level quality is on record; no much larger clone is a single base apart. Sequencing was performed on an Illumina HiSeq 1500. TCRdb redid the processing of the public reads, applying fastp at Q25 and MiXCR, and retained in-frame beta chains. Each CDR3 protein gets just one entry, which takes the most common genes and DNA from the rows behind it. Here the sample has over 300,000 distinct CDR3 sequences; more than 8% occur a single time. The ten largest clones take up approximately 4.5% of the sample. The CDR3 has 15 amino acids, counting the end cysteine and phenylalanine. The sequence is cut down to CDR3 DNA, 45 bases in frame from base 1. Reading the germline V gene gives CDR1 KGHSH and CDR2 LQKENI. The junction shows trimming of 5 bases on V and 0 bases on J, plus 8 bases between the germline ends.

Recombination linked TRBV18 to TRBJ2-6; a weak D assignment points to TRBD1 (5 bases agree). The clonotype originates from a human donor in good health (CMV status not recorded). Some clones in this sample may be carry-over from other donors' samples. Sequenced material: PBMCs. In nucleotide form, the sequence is TGTGCCAGCTCAAGACAGTCCTCTGGGGCCAACGTCCTGACTTTC. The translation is CASSRQSSGANVLTF.